What follows describes a single T cell receptor beta chain. Its target is unknown. This sample was taken from a study of PD-1 blockade in mismatch repair-deficient tumors. About the research overall: Enrolled 2013-2016, patients had progressing, pretreated mismatch repair-deficient cancers of 12 to 13 types. Study observations and caveats: After pembrolizumab, tumor-resident clones rose rapidly, then generally contracted before radiologic responses.

The assay was immunoSEQ multiplex PCR, and TCRdb's table has in-frame clones only and misses some. The sample comprises some 130,000 clones, almost 90% of which are singletons, and about an eighth rests with the top ten. PCR or immunohistochemistry showed mismatch repair deficiency in every enrolled patient. TCR sequencing covered three patients who responded to pembrolizumab. The CDR3 has 14 amino acids. V was pared by 3 bases and J by 0 bases, with 6 bases between. Germline CDR1 reads KGHSH; CDR2 reads LQKENI. The receptor's source is an adult with mismatch repair-deficient cancer. V is TRBV18 and J is TRBJ1-3; D ambiguous. The material sequenced was peripheral blood, taken approximately 73 weeks after starting pembrolizumab. CDR3 nucleotide sequence: TGTGCCAGCTCACCGTCCCCCTCTGGAAACACCATATATTTT. Protein product: CASSPSPSGNTIYF. Variable domain in full (rest from reference TRBV18 and TRBJ1-3): NAGVMQNPRHLVRRRGQEARLRCSPMKGHSHVYWYRQLPEEGLKFMVYLQKENIIDESGMPKERFSAEFPKEGPSILRIQQVVRGDSAAYFCASSPSPSGNTIYFGEGSWLTVV.